The present T cell receptor (beta chain) was sequenced within a study of blood T cells in healthy people across ages. It was with a sample-barcoded 5' primer and a J-beta primer mix that a second PCR of roughly 6 to 12 cycles was run. In TCRdb, the 5' RACE reads were re-called with MiXCR into one record per CDR3 protein. The sample consists of 1.5 million to 2 million distinct CDR3 sequences, roughly 27% of them appearing once. With regard to this clonotype: The junction departs from the called germline gene at one end, perhaps through a read error.

The sample taken for sequencing was blood. This clonotype originated in a woman aged 25 to 39 in good health.

The chain's CDR3 is CAISLDVVNTEAFF. CDR3 DNA sequence: TGCGCCATCAGCTTGGATGTGGTGAACACTGAAGCTTTCTTT. This chain links TRBV5-1 with TRBJ1-1; no reliable D call. CDR1 is SGHRS, CDR2 YFSETQ, per germline. CDR3 length: 14 amino acids.